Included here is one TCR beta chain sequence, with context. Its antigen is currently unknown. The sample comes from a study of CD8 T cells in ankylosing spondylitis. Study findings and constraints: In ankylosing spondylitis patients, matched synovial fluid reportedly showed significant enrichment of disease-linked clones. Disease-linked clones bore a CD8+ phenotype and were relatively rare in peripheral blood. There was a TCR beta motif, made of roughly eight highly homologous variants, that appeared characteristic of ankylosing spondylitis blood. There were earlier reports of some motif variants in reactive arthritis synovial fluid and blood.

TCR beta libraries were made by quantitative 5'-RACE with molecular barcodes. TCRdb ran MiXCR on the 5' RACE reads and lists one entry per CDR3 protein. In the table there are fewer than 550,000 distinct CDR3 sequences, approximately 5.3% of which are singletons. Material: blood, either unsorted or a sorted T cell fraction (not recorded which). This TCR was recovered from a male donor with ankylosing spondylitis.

The CDR3 nucleotides read TGCAGTGCTAGAGATAGCGGACAGGGGATTGGGGAGCAGTACTTC. Translating gives CSARDSGQGIGEQYF. This chain joins TRBV20-1 and TRBJ2-7, with 9 nucleotides matching TRBD1. Losses at the gene ends were 0 bases for V and 7 bases for J; bases not matched to a gene: 10. Germline CDR1 and CDR2: DFQATT and SNEGSKA (reference sequence). The CDR3 sequence is 15 residues long.